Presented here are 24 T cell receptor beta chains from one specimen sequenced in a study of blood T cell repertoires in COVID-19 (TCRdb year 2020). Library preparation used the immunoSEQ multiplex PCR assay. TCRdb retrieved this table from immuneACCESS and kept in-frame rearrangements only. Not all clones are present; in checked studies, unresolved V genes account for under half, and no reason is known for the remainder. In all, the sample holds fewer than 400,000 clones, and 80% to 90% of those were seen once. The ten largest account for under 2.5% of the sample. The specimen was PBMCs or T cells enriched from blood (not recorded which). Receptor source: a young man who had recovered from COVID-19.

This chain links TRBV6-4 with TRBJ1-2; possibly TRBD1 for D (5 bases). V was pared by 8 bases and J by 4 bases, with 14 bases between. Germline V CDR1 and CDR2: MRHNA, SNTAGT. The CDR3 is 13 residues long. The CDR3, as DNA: TGTGCCAGCCGCGAACAGGATGTCTATGGCTACACCTTC. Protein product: CASREQDVYGYTF.

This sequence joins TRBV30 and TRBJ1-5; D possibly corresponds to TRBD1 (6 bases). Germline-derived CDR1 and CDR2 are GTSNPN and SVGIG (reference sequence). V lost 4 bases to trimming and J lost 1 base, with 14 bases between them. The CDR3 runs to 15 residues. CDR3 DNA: TGTGCCTGGAATCTTGGGGGGGCGAGCAATCAGCCCCAGCATTTT. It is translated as CAWNLGGASNQPQHF.

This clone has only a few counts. This CDR3 reads CANLRGWGDSGNTIYF. The CDR3 DNA sequence: TGTGCCAACCTCCGTGGATGGGGGGACTCTGGAAACACCATATATTTT. V is TRBV21-1 and J is TRBJ1-3. TRBV21-1 is annotated as a pseudogene. The CDR3 contains 16 residues.

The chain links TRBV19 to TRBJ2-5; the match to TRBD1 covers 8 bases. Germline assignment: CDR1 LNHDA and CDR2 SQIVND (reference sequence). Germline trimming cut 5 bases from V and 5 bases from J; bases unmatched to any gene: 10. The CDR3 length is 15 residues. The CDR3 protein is CASSPQGQAGETQYF. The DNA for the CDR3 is TGTGCCAGTAGTCCCCAGGGACAGGCAGGGGAGACCCAGTACTTC.

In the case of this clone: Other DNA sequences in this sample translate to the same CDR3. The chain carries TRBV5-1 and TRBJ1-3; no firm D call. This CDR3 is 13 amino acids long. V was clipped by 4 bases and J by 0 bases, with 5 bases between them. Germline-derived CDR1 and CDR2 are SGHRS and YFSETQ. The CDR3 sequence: CASSPSSGNTIYF. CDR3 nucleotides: TGCGCCAGCAGCCCGTCCTCTGGAAACACCATATATTTT.

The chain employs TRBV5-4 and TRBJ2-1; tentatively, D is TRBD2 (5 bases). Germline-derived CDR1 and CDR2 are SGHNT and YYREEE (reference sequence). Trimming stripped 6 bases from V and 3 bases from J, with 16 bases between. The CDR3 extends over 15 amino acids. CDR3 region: CASTPRERLYNEQFF. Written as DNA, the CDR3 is TGTGCCAGCACCCCTAGGGAGCGGCTCTACAATGAGCAGTTCTTC.

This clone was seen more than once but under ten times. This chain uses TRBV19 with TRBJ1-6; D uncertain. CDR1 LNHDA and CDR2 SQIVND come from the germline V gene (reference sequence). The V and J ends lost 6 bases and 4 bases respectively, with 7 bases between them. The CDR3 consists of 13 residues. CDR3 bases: TGTGCCAGTAGGATTACATATAATTCACCCCTCCACTTT. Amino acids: CASRITYNSPLHF.

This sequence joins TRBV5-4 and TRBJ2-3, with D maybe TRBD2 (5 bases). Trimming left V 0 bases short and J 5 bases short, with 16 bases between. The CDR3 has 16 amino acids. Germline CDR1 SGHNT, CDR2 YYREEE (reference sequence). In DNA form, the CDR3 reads TGTGCCAGCAGCTTGGCGGCGGGCCACGCAAGAGATACGCAGTATTTT. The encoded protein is CASSLAAGHARDTQYF.

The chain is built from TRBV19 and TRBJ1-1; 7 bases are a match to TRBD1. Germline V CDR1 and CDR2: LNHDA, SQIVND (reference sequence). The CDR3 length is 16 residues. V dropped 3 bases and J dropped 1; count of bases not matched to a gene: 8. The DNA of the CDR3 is TGTGCCAGTAGTATCAGAGGGGGCGCGAGGAACACTGAAGCTTTCTTT. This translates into CASSIRGGARNTEAFF.

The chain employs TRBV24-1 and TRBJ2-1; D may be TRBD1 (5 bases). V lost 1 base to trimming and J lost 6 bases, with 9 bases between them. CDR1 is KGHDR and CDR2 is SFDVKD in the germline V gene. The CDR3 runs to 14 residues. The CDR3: CATSDFRGGNEQFF. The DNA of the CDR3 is TGTGCCACCAGTGATTTTAGGGGTGGCAATGAGCAGTTCTTC.

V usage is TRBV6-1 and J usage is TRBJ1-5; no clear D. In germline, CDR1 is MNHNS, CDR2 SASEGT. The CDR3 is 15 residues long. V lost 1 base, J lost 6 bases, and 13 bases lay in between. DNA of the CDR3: TGTGCCAGCAGTGAAGGGCCAGTTTCGGGTCAGCCCCAGCATTTT. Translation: CASSEGPVSGQPQHF.

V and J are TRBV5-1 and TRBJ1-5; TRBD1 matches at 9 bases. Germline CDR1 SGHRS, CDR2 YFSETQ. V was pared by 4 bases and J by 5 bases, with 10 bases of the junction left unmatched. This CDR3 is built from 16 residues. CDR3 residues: CASSPATGQGYQPQHF. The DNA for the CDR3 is TGCGCCAGCAGCCCGGCGACGGGACAGGGATATCAGCCCCAGCATTTT.

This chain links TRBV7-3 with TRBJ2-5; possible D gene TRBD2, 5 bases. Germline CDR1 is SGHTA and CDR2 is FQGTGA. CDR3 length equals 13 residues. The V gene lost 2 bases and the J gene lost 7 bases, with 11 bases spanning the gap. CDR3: CASSLGTGGTQYF. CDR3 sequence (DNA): TGTGCCAGCAGCTTAGGAACCGGAGGGACCCAGTACTTC.

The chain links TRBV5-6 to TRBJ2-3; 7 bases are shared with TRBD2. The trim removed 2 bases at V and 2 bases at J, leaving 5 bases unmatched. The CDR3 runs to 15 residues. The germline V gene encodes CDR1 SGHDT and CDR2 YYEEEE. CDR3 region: CASSFWSGVTDTQYF. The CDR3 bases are TGTGCCAGCAGCTTCTGGAGCGGGGTCACAGATACGCAGTATTTT.

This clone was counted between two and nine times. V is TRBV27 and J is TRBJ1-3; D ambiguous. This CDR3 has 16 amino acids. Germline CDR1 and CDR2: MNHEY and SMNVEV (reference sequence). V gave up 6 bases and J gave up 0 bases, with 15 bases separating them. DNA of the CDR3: TGTGCCAGCAGCGCGTCGGGGTCCTTCTCTGGAAACACCATATATTTT. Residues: CASSASGSFSGNTIYF.

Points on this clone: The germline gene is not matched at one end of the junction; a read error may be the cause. CDR3 DNA sequence: TGCGCCAGCAGCTCCCAGGGGGTCGATTTTATCTTC. This gives the protein CASSSQGVDFIF. The chain couples TRBV5-1 to TRBJ2-1, with 7 bases matching TRBD1. This CDR3 has 12 amino acids. Per the germline V gene, CDR1 is SGHRS and CDR2 is YFSETQ.

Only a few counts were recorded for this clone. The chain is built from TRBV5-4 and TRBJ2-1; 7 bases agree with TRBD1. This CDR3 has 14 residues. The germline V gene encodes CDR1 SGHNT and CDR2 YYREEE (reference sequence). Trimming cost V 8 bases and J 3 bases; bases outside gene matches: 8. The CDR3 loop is CASQPRDSYNEQFF. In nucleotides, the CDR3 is TGTGCCAGTCAACCCCGGGACAGCTACAATGAGCAGTTCTTC. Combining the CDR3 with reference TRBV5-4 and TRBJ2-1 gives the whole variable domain ETGVTQSPTHLIKTRGQQVTLRCSSQSGHNTVSWYQQALGQGPQFIFQYYREEENGRGNFPPRFSGLQFPNYSSELNVNALELDDSALYLCASQPRDSYNEQFFGPGTRLTVL.

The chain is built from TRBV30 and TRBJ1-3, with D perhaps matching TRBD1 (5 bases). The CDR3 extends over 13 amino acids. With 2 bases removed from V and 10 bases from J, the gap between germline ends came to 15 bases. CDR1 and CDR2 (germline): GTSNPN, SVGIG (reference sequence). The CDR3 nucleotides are TGTGCCTGGAGTTCAAGGCAGGGTGGAACCATATATTTT. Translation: CAWSSRQGGTIYF.

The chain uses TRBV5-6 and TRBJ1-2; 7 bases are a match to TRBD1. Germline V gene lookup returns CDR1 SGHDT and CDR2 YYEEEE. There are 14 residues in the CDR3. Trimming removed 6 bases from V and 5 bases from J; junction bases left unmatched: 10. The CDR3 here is CASIQKGAGYGYTF. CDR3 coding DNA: TGTGCCAGCATCCAGAAGGGGGCGGGATATGGCTACACCTTC.

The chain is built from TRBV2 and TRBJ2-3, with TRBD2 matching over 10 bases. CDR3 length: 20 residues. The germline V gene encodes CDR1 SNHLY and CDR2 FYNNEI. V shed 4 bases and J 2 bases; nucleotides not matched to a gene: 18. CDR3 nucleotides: TGTGCCAGCAGTGCGCCACCGGGACTAGCGCCTCTTAGGACCACAGATACGCAGTATTTT. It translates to CASSAPPGLAPLRTTDTQYF. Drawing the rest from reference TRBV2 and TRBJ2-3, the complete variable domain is EPEVTQTPSHQVTQMGQEVILRCVPISNHLYFYWYRQILGQKVEFLVSFYNNEISEKSEIFDDQFSVERPDGSNFTLKIRSTKLEDSAMYFCASSAPPGLAPLRTTDTQYFGPGTRLTVL.

The CDR3 is CASGLGGPASGNTIYF. The CDR3 DNA follows: TGTGCTAGTGGTTTGGGAGGTCCCGCCTCTGGAAACACCATATATTTT. The rearrangement links TRBV12-5 to TRBJ1-3; D call uncertain. Germline-derived CDR1 and CDR2 are LGHNT and FRNRAP. This CDR3 region has 16 residues. Trimming cost V 1 base and J 0 bases, with 10 bases left between them.

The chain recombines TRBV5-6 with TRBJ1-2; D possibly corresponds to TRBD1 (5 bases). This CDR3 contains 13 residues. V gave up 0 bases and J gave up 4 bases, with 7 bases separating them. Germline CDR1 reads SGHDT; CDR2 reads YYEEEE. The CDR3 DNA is TGTGCCAGCAGCTTGGGGAGGGGCTATGGCTACACCTTC. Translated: CASSLGRGYGYTF.

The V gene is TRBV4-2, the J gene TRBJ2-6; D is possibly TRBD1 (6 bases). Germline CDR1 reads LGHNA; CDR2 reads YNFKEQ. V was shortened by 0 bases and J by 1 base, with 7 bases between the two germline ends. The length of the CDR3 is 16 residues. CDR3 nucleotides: TGTGCCAGCAGCCAAGAAGGGACATCTGGGGCCAACGTCCTGACTTTC. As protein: CASSQEGTSGANVLTF.

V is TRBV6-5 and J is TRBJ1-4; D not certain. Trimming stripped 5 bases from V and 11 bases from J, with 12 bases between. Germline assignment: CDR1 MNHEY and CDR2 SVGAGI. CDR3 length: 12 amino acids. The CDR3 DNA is TGTGCCAGCAGTACCTCTAATTGGAAACTGTTTTTT. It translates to CASSTSNWKLFF.